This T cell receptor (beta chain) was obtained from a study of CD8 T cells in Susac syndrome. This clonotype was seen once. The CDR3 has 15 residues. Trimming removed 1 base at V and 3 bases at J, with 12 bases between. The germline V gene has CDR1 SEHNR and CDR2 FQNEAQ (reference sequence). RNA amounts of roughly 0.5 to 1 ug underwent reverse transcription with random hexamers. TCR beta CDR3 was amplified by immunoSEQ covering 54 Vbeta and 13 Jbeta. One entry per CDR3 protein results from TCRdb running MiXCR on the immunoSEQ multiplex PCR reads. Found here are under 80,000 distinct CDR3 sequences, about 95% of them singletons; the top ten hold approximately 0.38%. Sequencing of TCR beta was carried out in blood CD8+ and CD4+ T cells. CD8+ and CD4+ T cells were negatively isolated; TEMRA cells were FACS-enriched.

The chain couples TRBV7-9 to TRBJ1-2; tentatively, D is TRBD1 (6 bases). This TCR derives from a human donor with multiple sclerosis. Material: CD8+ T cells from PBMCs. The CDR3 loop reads CASSLEVEGDYGYTF. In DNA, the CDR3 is TGTGCCAGCAGCTTAGAGGTAGAGGGGGACTATGGCTACACCTTC.